A selection of T cell receptor beta chains follows, all from one sample in a study of cytomegalovirus exposure and HLA in healthy donors. TCRdb keeps only in-frame clones here, not all; method: immunoSEQ multiplex PCR. The profile shows approximately 190,000 clones, about 85% of them singletons. The material sequenced was PBMCs. These TCRs come from a man in his fifties or sixties in good health and CMV-seronegative. CDR3s include the opening cysteine and the closing phenylalanine or tryptophan. The D gene is left open where the match is weak. Size is omitted from some rows. Given values are once, few, many or a class for expanded clones.

j_call | cdr3_length | d_call | v_call | clone_size | cdr3_aa | cdr3_nt
TRBJ2-7 | 14 | . | TRBV6-1 | . | CASSTGTPFYEQYF | TGTGCCAGCAGCACCGGGACACCGTTCTACGAGCAGTACTTC
TRBJ1-4 | 12 | . | TRBV5-5 | few | CASTGTNEKLFF | TGTGCCTCCACAGGCACTAATGAAAAACTGTTTTTT
TRBJ1-2 | 16 | . | TRBV6-1 | . | CASSEGRAGTLYGYTF | TGTGCCAGCAGTGAAGGGAGGGCGGGAACCCTATATGGCTACACCTTC
TRBJ2-2 | 16 | . | TRBV5-4 | once | CASSRPGTTNTGELFF | TGTGCCAGCAGCCGTCCCGGGACAACGAACACCGGGGAGCTGTTTTTT
TRBJ1-1 | 13 | . | TRBV10-1 | . | CASSARGETEAFF | TGCGCCAGCAGCGCCCGCGGGGAAACTGAAGCTTTCTTT
TRBJ2-4 | 15 | TRBD2 | TRBV15 | . | CATSRPGGGKNIQYF | TGTGCCACCAGCAGACCGGGGGGGGGCAAAAACATTCAGTACTTC
TRBJ2-1 | 17 | TRBD2 | TRBV7-6 | . | CASRRVLAGGLNNEQFF | TGTGCCAGCCGAAGGGTGCTAGCGGGGGGGCTTAACAATGAGCAGTTCTTC
TRBJ2-7 | 12 | TRBD1 | TRBV7-9 | . | CASSPTGGEQYF | TGTGCCAGCAGCCCCACAGGGGGCGAGCAGTACTTC
TRBJ2-2 | 14 | . | TRBV9 | . | CASSSRLNTGELFF | TGTGCCAGCAGTTCCAGACTGAACACCGGGGAGCTGTTTTTT
TRBJ2-7 | 17 | . | TRBV7-2 | . | CASSLAPGQGRPYEQYF | TGTGCCAGCAGCTTAGCCCCTGGGCAGGGGAGACCCTACGAGCAGTACTTC
TRBJ1-4 | 15 | TRBD1 | TRBV19 | . | CASSIGQGVGEKLFF | TGTGCCAGTAGTATCGGACAGGGCGTCGGCGAAAAACTGTTTTTT
TRBJ1-6 | 13 | . | TRBV2 | . | CASKLPSNSPLHF | TGTGCCAGCAAGCTACCGTCCAATTCACCCCTCCACTTT
TRBJ1-1 | 14 | . | TRBV6-5 | . | CASSSPDSRTEAFF | TGTGCCAGCAGTTCGCCCGACAGTCGTACTGAAGCTTTCTTT
TRBJ1-5 | 13 | . | TRBV6-5 | once | CASSGQHDQPQHF | TGTGCCAGCAGTGGACAGCACGATCAGCCCCAGCATTTT
TRBJ1-2 | 14 | . | TRBV9 | . | CASSVGGGNYGYTF | TGTGCCAGCAGCGTAGGGGGGGGGAACTATGGCTACACCTTC
TRBJ1-3 | 16 | . | TRBV7-9 | . | CASSLGDIPTGNTIYF | TGTGCCAGCAGCCTGGGGGACATACCCACTGGAAACACCATATATTTT
TRBJ2-2 | 16 | TRBD2 | TRBV4-2 | once | CASSRASGGADGELFF | TGTGCCAGCAGCCGAGCTAGCGGGGGGGCCGACGGGGAGCTGTTTTTT
TRBJ2-7 | 12 | . | TRBV10-3 | . | CAISATEYEQYF | TGTGCCATCAGTGCGACAGAGTACGAGCAGTACTTC
TRBJ2-1 | 14 | . | TRBV6-5 | . | CASSTDYLIREQFF | TGTGCCAGCAGCACGGACTATCTCATACGGGAGCAGTTCTTC
TRBJ2-1 | 15 | TRBD2 | TRBV5-1 | once | CASSSGLGTYNEQFF | TGCGCCAGCAGCTCGGGACTAGGAACCTACAATGAGCAGTTCTTC
TRBJ1-4 | 14 | . | TRBV19 | . | CASSPQRGGEKLFF | TGTGCCAGTAGTCCCCAACGCGGGGGTGAAAAACTGTTTTTT
TRBJ1-1 | 13 | . | TRBV7-3 | few | CASSFYGPTEAFF | TGTGCCAGCAGCTTTTACGGTCCCACTGAAGCTTTCTTT
TRBJ2-5 | 14 | . | TRBV6-5 | . | CASSLLAYQETQYF | TGTGCCAGCAGTTTATTGGCTTACCAAGAGACCCAGTACTTC
TRBJ1-5 | 14 | TRBD1 | TRBV18 | . | CASSATGLEQPQHF | TGTGCCAGCTCAGCGACAGGGCTCGAGCAGCCCCAGCATTTT
TRBJ1-1 | 13 | . | TRBV30 | . | CAWSVTGSTEAFF | TGTGCCTGGAGTGTAACGGGTTCCACTGAAGCTTTCTTT
TRBJ2-3 | 15 | TRBD2 | TRBV2 | . | CASSQASGYGDTQYF | TGTGCCAGCAGCCAAGCTAGCGGGTATGGAGATACGCAGTATTTT
TRBJ2-5 | 11 | . | TRBV7-2 | . | CASSEGWEQYF | TGTGCCAGCAGTGAGGGCTGGGAGCAGTACTTC
TRBJ1-2 | 11 | TRBD1 | TRBV29-1 | . | CSVTGPEGYTF | TGCAGCGTGACAGGGCCCGAGGGCTACACCTTC
TRBJ2-5 | 13 | . | TRBV5-5 | . | CASRLQGRETQYF | TGTGCCAGCAGATTACAGGGAAGGGAGACCCAGTACTTC